This TCR beta chain was documented in a study of blood T cells in healthy people across ages. A second roughly 6 to 11 cycle PCR used barcoded and J-beta primers. TCRdb re-called the 5' RACE reads through MiXCR, storing one row per CDR3 protein. Counted here are a few hundred thousand distinct CDR3 sequences, about half occurring once; the ten biggest clones make up around 49%. CDR3 size: 14 residues. The V gene's germline CDR1 is SGHAT and CDR2 FQDESV (reference sequence). The chain links TRBV11-1 to TRBJ2-7; maybe TRBD1 (5 bases). The J call is doubtful: the DNA matches TRBJ2-5 better. Sample: blood. The receptor was isolated from a man aged 60 to 69 in good health. CDR3 nucleotide sequence: TGTGCCAGCAGCCCCAGGGTTAATCGGGAGACCCAGTACTTC. Encoded protein: CASSPRVNRETQYF.